The 8 T cell receptor beta chains given below trace back to one sample, sequenced in a study of cytomegalovirus exposure and HLA in healthy donors. The table came from immunoSEQ multiplex PCR; TCRdb's copy has only in-frame clones and leaves some out. This sample has 250,000 to 350,000 clones; 80% to 90% occur once, and the top ten carry about 0.8%. The specimen sequenced was PBMCs. Source of these receptors: a young woman in good health and CMV-seronegative.

The chain joins TRBV9 to TRBJ2-7; TRBD2 agrees at 8 bases. The length of the CDR3 is 14 residues. The V gene end was trimmed by 3 bases and the J gene end by 8 bases; junction bases not matched to a gene: 10. CDR1 and CDR2 (germline): SGDLS, YYNGEE. CDR3 in amino acids: CASSEGSGGRKQYF. Here the CDR3 DNA reads TGTGCCAGCAGCGAGGGGAGCGGGGGCAGGAAGCAGTACTTC.

The chain uses TRBV29-1 and TRBJ2-7, with D uncertain. This CDR3 has 11 amino acids. V was trimmed by 7 bases and J by 3 bases, leaving 10 bases between them. Germline assignment: CDR1 SQVTM and CDR2 ANQGSEA. The CDR3 DNA sequence: TGCAGCGGGAGTCACGGCTACGAGCAGTACTTC. This sequence encodes CSGSHGYEQYF.

The gene calls are TRBV4-2 and TRBJ2-1, with D tentatively TRBD1 (5 bases). Per the germline V gene, CDR1 is LGHNA and CDR2 is YNFKEQ. The CDR3 covers 15 residues. V was shortened by 3 bases and J by 9 bases, with 18 bases between the two germline ends. The CDR3 protein is CASSHLLGRAIEQFF. The CDR3 DNA reads as TGTGCCAGCAGCCACCTTCTGGGCAGGGCTATTGAGCAGTTCTTC.

The chain carries TRBV7-9 and TRBJ1-2; D remains unclear. Germline lookup yields CDR1 SEHNR and CDR2 FQNEAQ (reference sequence). The V and J ends lost 4 bases and 3 bases respectively, with 18 bases between them. The CDR3 runs to 16 residues. The CDR3 sequence: CASSYAQSNFDYGYTF. For the CDR3, the DNA is TGTGCCAGCAGCTACGCCCAGTCAAATTTCGACTATGGCTACACCTTC.

This rearrangement joins TRBV7-2 to TRBJ1-2; 9 nucleotides line up with TRBD1. Germline V gene lookup returns CDR1 SGHTA and CDR2 FQGNSA. Unmatched junction bases numbered 11, after V lost 6 bases and J lost 3 bases. The length of the CDR3 is 16 residues. The CDR3 loop reads CASSQAGTGIDYGYTF. The CDR3 region has the DNA TGTGCCAGCAGTCAAGCCGGGACAGGGATAGACTATGGCTACACCTTC.

A few counts support this clone. The chain links TRBV4-2 to TRBJ2-7; 8 nucleotides match TRBD2. Germline-derived CDR1 and CDR2 are LGHNA and YNFKEQ. This CDR3 spans 14 amino acids. V lost 4 bases and J lost 5; bases outside the gene matches: 7. The CDR3 loop reads CASSLAGLADEQYF. As DNA, the CDR3 is TGTGCCAGCAGCCTCGCAGGACTAGCTGACGAGCAGTACTTC.

V is TRBV18 and J is TRBJ2-1; D may be TRBD2 (6 bases). Trimming took off 2 bases at V and 2 bases at J, with 10 bases between the two ends. CDR1 is KGHSH and CDR2 is LQKENI in the germline V gene. This CDR3 contains 15 residues. Here the CDR3 DNA reads TGTGCCAGCTCACCAAGGCGGGAACCCTACAATGAGCAGTTCTTC. This codes for CASSPRREPYNEQFF.

This chain uses TRBV4-2 with TRBJ2-7; TRBD2 might be the D (5 bases). From germline, CDR1 is LGHNA and CDR2 YNFKEQ. The CDR3 runs 19 residues. Deletions cut 0 bases from V and 2 bases from J, with 23 bases between. The CDR3 here is CASSQEAPLSGSVAYEQYF. The CDR3 DNA is TGTGCCAGCAGCCAAGAAGCTCCTCTTTCGGGTAGCGTCGCCTACGAGCAGTACTTC.